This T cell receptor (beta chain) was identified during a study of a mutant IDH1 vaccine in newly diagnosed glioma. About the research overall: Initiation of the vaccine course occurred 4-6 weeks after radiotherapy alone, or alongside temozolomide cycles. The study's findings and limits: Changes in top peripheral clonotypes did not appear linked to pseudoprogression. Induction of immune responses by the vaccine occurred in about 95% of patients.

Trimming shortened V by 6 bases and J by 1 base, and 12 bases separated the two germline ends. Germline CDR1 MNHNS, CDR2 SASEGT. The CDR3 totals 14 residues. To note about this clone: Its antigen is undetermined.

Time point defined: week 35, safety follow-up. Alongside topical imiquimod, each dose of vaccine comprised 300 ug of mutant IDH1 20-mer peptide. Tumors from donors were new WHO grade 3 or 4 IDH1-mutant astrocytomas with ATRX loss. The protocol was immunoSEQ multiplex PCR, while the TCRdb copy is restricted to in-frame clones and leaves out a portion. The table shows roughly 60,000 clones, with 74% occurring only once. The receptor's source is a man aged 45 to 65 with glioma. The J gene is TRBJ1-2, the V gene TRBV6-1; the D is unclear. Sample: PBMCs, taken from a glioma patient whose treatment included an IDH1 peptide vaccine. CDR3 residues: CASSSRTGNYGYTF. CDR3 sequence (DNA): TGTGCCAGCAGCTCCAGAACGGGTAACTATGGCTACACCTTC.